A single sample gave rise to the 27 T cell receptor beta chains below, sequenced in a study of beta chain features in type 1 diabetes. Every isolated RNA sample was fully reverse transcribed, so sequencing captured expressed TCRB transcripts. Data came from immunoSEQ multiplex PCR; TCRdb stores just in-frame clones and leaves some out. This table has about 930,000 clones, roughly 15% appearing once. The sequenced material came from naive CD4+ T cells from blood. Receptors originate from a woman in her late teens or twenties in good health.

This clone was detected a few times. The chain couples TRBV9 to TRBJ2-5; a possible D gene is TRBD2 (7 bases). The V end was cut by 0 bases, the J end by 4 bases, with 13 bases between. CDR3 length: 15 residues. CDR1 and CDR2 (germline): SGDLS, YYNGEE. CDR3 nucleotide sequence: TGTGCCAGCAGCGTAGCGGGGGGACATACAGAGACCCAGTACTTC. The encoded protein is CASSVAGGHTETQYF.

This rearrangement joins TRBV18 to TRBJ1-2; a weak D match, TRBD1 (6 bases). Germline V gene lookup returns CDR1 KGHSH and CDR2 LQKENI. The CDR3 length is 14 residues. V lost 3 bases and J lost 6, with 14 bases in between. The DNA of the CDR3 is TGTGCCAGCTCACCTTGGAGGGACAATGATGGCTACACCTTC. Translation: CASSPWRDNDGYTF.

The chain has TRBV2 and TRBJ2-1; TRBD1 agrees at 8 bases. The CDR3 consists of 16 residues. V gave up 7 bases and J gave up 1 base; unmatched junction bases: 9. CDR1 is SNHLY and CDR2 is FYNNEI in the germline V gene. CDR3 coding DNA: TGTGCCAGCATCACCGGACAGGGCCTATCCTACAATGAGCAGTTCTTC. Protein: CASITGQGLSYNEQFF.

In its sample, this clone was seen a few times. The DNA of the CDR3 is TGTGCCAGCAGCTTATCAGGACTCTCTTACAATGAGCAGTTCTTC. It is translated as CASSLSGLSYNEQFF. V gene TRBV11-3 combines with J gene TRBJ2-1, with D perhaps TRBD2 (5 bases). This CDR3 contains 15 residues. Trimming took off 2 bases at V and 4 bases at J, with 12 bases between the two ends. The germline CDR1 and CDR2 sequences are SGHNT and YENEEA.

There are a few counts of this clone. The chain links TRBV4-3 to TRBJ2-7; 9 bases match TRBD1. Unmatched junction bases numbered 8, after V lost 4 bases and J lost 4 bases. Germline V lookup: CDR1 LGHNA, CDR2 YSLEER. The CDR3 totals 15 residues. CDR3 sequence (DNA): TGCGCCAGCAGCCTAGCACAGGGGGCCGGGTACGAGCAGTACTTC. It encodes CASSLAQGAGYEQYF.

The chain recombines TRBV5-8 with TRBJ2-5; 10 bases are a match to TRBD2. The CDR3 spans 18 residues. V lost 0 bases and J lost 4; bases outside the gene matches: 12. Per the germline V gene, CDR1 is SGHTS and CDR2 is YDEGEE. In nucleotides, the CDR3 is TGTGCCAGCAGCTTGGGAACTAGCGGGAACTTCTTAGGAGAGACCCAGTACTTC. This translates into CASSLGTSGNFLGETQYF.

The CDR3 region has the DNA TGTGCCAGCAAGACACCAGGGACAGGGTACGGGGAGCTGTTTTTT. Protein product: CASKTPGTGYGELFF. This sequence joins TRBV28 and TRBJ2-2; 9 bases line up with TRBD1. This CDR3 is 15 amino acids long. Germline-derived CDR1 and CDR2 are MDHEN and SYDVKM. The V gene end was trimmed by 7 bases and the J gene end by 7 bases; junction bases not matched to a gene: 10.

This rearrangement joins TRBV7-2 to TRBJ2-3, with 7 bases identical to TRBD2. The trim removed 2 bases at V and 1 base at J, leaving 12 bases unmatched. Per germline, CDR1 SGHTA and CDR2 FQGNSA. CDR3 size: 18 residues. The CDR3 region has the DNA TGTGCCAGCAGCTTATGGAGCGGGACGGGGCTCGGCACAGATACGCAGTATTTT. It is translated as CASSLWSGTGLGTDTQYF.

Only a few counts were recorded for this clone. J is TRBJ2-2 and V is TRBV2; 8 nucleotides align to TRBD1. The CDR3 runs 15 residues. Germline V gives CDR1 SNHLY, CDR2 FYNNEI. V was clipped by 8 bases and J by 6 bases; unmatched bases: 11. CDR3 sequence (DNA): TGTGCCAGCCGGGACAGGTCGAATTTGGCCGGGGAGCTGTTTTTT. Its protein is CASRDRSNLAGELFF.

This clone showed up just a few times. The V and J genes are TRBV7-2 and TRBJ2-4; 9 positions agree with TRBD2. The V and J ends lost 4 bases and 4 bases, in that order; junction bases with no gene match: 8. The germline V gene encodes CDR1 SGHTA and CDR2 FQGNSA. This CDR3 spans 16 amino acids. The CDR3 region is CASSSSSGSAKNIQYF. In DNA, the CDR3 is TGTGCCAGCAGCTCCAGTAGCGGGAGTGCTAAAAACATTCAGTACTTC. The variable domain in full, completed from reference TRBV7-2 and TRBJ2-4, reads GAGVSQSPSNKVTEKGKDVELRCDPISGHTALYWYRQSLGQGLEFLIYFQGNSAPDKSGLPSDRFSAERTGGSVSTLTIQRTQQEDSAVYLCASSSSSGSAKNIQYFGAGTRLSVL.

This clone was recorded a few times. V gene TRBV6-5 combines with J gene TRBJ1-1, with D uncertain. The CDR3 is made up of 14 amino acids. Trimming stripped 1 base from V and 3 bases from J, with 9 bases between. The V gene's germline CDR1 is MNHEY and CDR2 SVGAGI. CDR3 in amino acids: CASSYFERDTEAFF. The CDR3 DNA reads TGTGCCAGCAGTTACTTCGAACGGGACACTGAAGCTTTCTTT.

The V and J genes are TRBV7-3 and TRBJ2-3, with D tentatively TRBD2 (6 bases). The CDR3 covers 14 residues. Trimming cost V 0 bases and J 6 bases, with 10 bases left between them. Germline-derived CDR1 and CDR2 are SGHTA and FQGTGA. The CDR3 DNA reads TGTGCCAGCAGCTTAACGACGGGAGTTGATACGCAGTATTTT. As protein: CASSLTTGVDTQYF.

In its sample, this clone was seen a few times. The chain links TRBV5-1 to TRBJ1-4; D is undetermined. Germline V gene lookup returns CDR1 SGHRS and CDR2 YFSETQ. This CDR3 is built from 15 residues. Trimming removed 1 base from V and 7 bases from J, with 14 bases in between. CDR3 amino acids: CASSLFLAGSEKLFF. The CDR3 DNA reads as TGCGCCAGCAGCTTGTTTTTGGCCGGCAGTGAAAAACTGTTTTTT.

This clone appeared a few times. This chain uses TRBV5-1 with TRBJ2-7; TRBD2 matches 10 bases. The J segment lost 6 bases and the V segment lost 0 bases, leaving 6 bases of the junction unmatched. The CDR3 contains 15 residues. Germline CDR1 SGHRS, CDR2 YFSETQ. The DNA of the CDR3 is TGCGCCAGCAGCTTGGGGGCTAGCGGGAGTGGCGAGCAGTACTTC. Translated: CASSLGASGSGEQYF.

This clone was counted only a few times. This chain joins TRBV19 and TRBJ2-2, with D unclear. The CDR3 has 13 residues. Germline CDR1 is LNHDA and CDR2 is SQIVND (reference sequence). V dropped 7 bases and J dropped 5 bases, with 11 bases sitting between them. CDR3 region: CASKEGYTGELFF. The CDR3 coding sequence is TGTGCCAGTAAAGAAGGGTATACCGGGGAGCTGTTTTTT.

This clone showed up just a few times. The rearrangement links TRBV7-9 to TRBJ2-7; D possibly corresponds to TRBD2 (6 bases). The CDR3 runs 13 residues. CDR1 is SEHNR and CDR2 is FQNEAQ in the germline V gene (reference sequence). V lost 5 bases and J lost 7, with 15 bases in between. For the CDR3, the DNA is TGTGCCAGCAGCCAAAGCCCCGGGGGAGAGCAGTACTTC. Protein sequence: CASSQSPGGEQYF.

V usage is TRBV7-2 and J usage is TRBJ2-5, with 9 bases matching TRBD2. After removal of 5 bases from V and 5 bases from J, the junction contained 9 bases not matched to a gene. The germline V gene has CDR1 SGHTA and CDR2 FQGNSA. The CDR3 is 15 amino acids. CDR3 bases: TGTGCCAGCAGCATTGCGGGAGGGCCATCCGAGACCCAGTACTTC. This encodes CASSIAGGPSETQYF.

This chain uses TRBV10-2 with TRBJ2-1; the D is unclear. Germline V lookup: CDR1 WSHSY, CDR2 SAAADI. The ends were cut back, 4 bases at V and 9 bases at J, with 16 bases in the middle. CDR3 length equals 14 residues. DNA for the CDR3: TGCGCCAGCAGTGGTAGAGGACGGAGTTCTGAGCAGTTCTTC. Residues: CASSGRGRSSEQFF.

The chain is built from TRBV5-4 and TRBJ2-5; 9 bases align to TRBD1. The V segment lost 4 bases and the J segment 6 bases; nucleotides outside the gene matches: 7. There are 14 residues in the CDR3. The germline CDR1 and CDR2 sequences are SGHNT and YYREEE (reference sequence). The CDR3 spells CASSIGQGSQTQYF. DNA for the CDR3: TGTGCCAGCAGCATCGGACAGGGGAGCCAGACCCAGTACTTC.

The chain uses TRBV7-2 and TRBJ2-5; D possibly matches TRBD1 or TRBD2 (6 bases each). Trimming pared 6 bases from V and 2 bases from J, leaving 13 bases between. This CDR3 region has 14 residues. Germline values: CDR1 SGHTA, CDR2 FQGNSA. CDR3 sequence reads: CASSPIGGQETQYF. In DNA, the CDR3 is TGTGCCAGCAGTCCGATAGGGGGGCAAGAGACCCAGTACTTC.

Only a few counts were recorded for this clone. The chain is built from TRBV25-1 and TRBJ2-3, with TRBD2 matching over 16 bases. This CDR3 contains 18 residues. After removal of 4 bases from V and 2 bases from J, the junction contained 6 bases not matched to a gene. Germline CDR1 and CDR2: MGHDK and SYGVNS. The DNA of the CDR3 is TGTGCCAGCAGTGGCAGGGGACTAGCGGGAGGGCCCACAGATACGCAGTATTTT. Residues: CASSGRGLAGGPTDTQYF.

This clone was recorded a few times. The chain couples TRBV21-1 to TRBJ2-7; the DNA was not used to check the table's D call, TRBD2. TRBV21-1 is shown as a pseudogene. This CDR3 comprises 16 residues. The CDR3 region is CASSKKASGDTYEQYF. CDR3 bases: TGTGCCAGCAGCAAAAAAGCTAGCGGGGACACCTACGAGCAGTACTTC.

The chain uses TRBV5-1 and TRBJ1-1; a possible D gene is TRBD1 (5 bases). This CDR3 region has 12 residues. V lost 5 bases and J 13 bases, leaving 18 bases between the germline ends. Germline V gene sequence: CDR1 SGHRS, CDR2 YFSETQ. The CDR3 region is CASRSRDSNDFF. CDR3 nucleotides: TGCGCCAGCAGGAGCCGGGACTCCAACGATTTCTTT.

This clone has just a few counts. J is TRBJ2-1 and V is TRBV4-3, with a possible D match to TRBD2 (6 bases). V lost 5 bases to trimming and J lost 5 bases, with 16 bases between them. CDR3 length equals 15 residues. The germline CDR1 and CDR2 sequences are LGHNA and YSLEER. In DNA form, the CDR3 reads TGCGCCAGCAGCACCAGGGACTGGTTTAACAATGAGCAGTTCTTC. Translating gives CASSTRDWFNNEQFF.

This chain uses TRBV10-3 with TRBJ1-2; D is uncertain. The CDR3 has 12 amino acids. The V gene lost 5 bases and the J gene lost 6 bases, with 10 bases spanning the gap. CDR1 and CDR2 (germline): ENHRY, SYGVKD. The DNA of the CDR3 is TGTGCCATCAGTCAAAACATGAATGGCTACACCTTC. Translating gives CAISQNMNGYTF.

The chain joins TRBV27 to TRBJ2-4; 16 bases match TRBD2. Trimming removed 11 bases from V and 1 base from J; junction bases left unmatched: 14. This CDR3 comprises 19 residues. Germline V lookup: CDR1 MNHEY, CDR2 SMNVEV (reference sequence). CDR3 amino acids: CAGGVMGLAGGPAKNIQYF. DNA of the CDR3: TGTGCCGGAGGGGTAATGGGACTAGCGGGAGGGCCGGCCAAAAACATTCAGTACTTC.

This clone was detected a few times. The chain couples TRBV2 to TRBJ2-1, with 8 bases identical to TRBD2. The CDR3 sequence is 17 residues long. With V trimmed by 4 bases and J by 0 bases, 8 bases remained unmatched. CDR1 is SNHLY and CDR2 is FYNNEI in the germline V gene. The CDR3 coding sequence is TGTGCCAGCAGTGTAAGTCTAGCGGGCAACTCCTACAATGAGCAGTTCTTC. Its translation is CASSVSLAGNSYNEQFF.